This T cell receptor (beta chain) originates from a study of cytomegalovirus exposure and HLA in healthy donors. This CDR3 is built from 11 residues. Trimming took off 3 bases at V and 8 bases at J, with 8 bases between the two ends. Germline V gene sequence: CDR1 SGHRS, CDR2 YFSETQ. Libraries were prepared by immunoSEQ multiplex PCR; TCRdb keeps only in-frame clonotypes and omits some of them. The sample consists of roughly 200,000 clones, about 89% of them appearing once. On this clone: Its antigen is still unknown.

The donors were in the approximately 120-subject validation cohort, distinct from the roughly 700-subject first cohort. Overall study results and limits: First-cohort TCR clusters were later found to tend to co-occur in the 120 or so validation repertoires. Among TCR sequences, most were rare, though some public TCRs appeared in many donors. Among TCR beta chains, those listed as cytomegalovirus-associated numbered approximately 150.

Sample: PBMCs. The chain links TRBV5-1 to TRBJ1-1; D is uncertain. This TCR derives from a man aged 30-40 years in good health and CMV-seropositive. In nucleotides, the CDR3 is TGCGCCAGCAGCTCCGGATTGGAAGCTTTCTTT. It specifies CASSSGLEAFF.